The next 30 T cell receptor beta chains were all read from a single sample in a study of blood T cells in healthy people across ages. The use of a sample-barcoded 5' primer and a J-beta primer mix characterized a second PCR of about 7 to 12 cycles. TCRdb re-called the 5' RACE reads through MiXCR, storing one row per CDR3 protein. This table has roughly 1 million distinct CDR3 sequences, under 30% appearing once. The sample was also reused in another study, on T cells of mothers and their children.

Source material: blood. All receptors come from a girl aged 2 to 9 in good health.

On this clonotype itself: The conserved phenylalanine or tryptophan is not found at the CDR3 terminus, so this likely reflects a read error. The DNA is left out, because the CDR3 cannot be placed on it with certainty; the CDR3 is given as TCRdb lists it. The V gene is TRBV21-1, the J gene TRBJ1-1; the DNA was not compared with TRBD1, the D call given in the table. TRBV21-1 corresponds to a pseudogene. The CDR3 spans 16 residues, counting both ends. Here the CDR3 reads CASSNRDREPLTEAFL.

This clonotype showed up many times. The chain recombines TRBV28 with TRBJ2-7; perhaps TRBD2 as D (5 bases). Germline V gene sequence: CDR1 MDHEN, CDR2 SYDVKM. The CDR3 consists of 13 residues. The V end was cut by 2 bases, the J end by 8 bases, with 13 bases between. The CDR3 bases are TGTGCCAGCAGTTTAGAGGGCATCCTCCAGCAGTACTTC. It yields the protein CASSLEGILQQYF.

CDR3: CASSLSLDVYEQYF. The CDR3 nucleotides read TGTGCCAGCAGTTTATCGTTAGACGTGTACGAGCAGTACTTC. V gene TRBV12-3 or TRBV12-4 combines with J gene TRBJ2-7, with D uncertain. Trimming cost V 2 bases and J 4 bases, with 12 bases left between them. The CDR3 is 14 residues long.

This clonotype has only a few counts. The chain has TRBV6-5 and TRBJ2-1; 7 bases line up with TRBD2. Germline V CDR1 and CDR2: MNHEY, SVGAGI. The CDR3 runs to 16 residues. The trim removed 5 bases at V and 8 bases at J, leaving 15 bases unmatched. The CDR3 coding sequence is TGTGCCAGCAGTCAAACGGCGACGGGAGGTTTTGATGAGCAGTTCTTC. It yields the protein CASSQTATGGFDEQFF.

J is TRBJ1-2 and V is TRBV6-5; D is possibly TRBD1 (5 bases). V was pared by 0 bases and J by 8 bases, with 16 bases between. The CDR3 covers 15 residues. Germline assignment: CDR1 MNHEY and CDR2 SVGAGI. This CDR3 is CASSYSDSIQGGYTF. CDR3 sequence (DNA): TGTGCCAGCAGTTACTCCGACAGCATCCAGGGCGGCTACACCTTC.

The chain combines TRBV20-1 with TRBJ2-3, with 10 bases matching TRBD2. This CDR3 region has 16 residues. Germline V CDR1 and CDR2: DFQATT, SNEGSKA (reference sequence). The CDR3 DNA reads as TGCACTTCTAGCGGGAGTTCCCGCCGTGGCACAGATACGCAGTATTTT. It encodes CTSSGSSRRGTDTQYF.

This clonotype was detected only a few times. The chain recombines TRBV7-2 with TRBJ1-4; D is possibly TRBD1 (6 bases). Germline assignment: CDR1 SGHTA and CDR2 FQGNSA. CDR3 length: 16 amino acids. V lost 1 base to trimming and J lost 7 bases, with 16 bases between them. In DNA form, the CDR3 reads TGTGCCAGCAGCTTAGGCTCTCAGGGGCATGGTGAAAAACTGTTTTTT. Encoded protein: CASSLGSQGHGEKLFF.

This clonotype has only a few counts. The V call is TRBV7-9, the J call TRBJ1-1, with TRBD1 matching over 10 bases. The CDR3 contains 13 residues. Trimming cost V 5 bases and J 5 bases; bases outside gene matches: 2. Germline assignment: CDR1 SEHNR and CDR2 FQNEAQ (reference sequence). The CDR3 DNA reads TGTGCCAGCAGCCGACAGGGGGCTACTGAAGCTTTCTTT. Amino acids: CASSRQGATEAFF. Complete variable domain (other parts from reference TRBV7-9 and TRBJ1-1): DTGVSQNPRHKITKRGQNVTFRCDPISEHNRLYWYRQTLGQGPEFLTYFQNEAQLEKSRLLSDRFSAERPKGSFSTLEIQRTEQGDSAMYLCASSRQGATEAFFGQGTRLTVV.

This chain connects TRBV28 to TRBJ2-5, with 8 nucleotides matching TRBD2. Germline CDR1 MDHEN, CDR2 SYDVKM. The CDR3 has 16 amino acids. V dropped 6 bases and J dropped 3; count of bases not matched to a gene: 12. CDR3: CASSTVAGGVEETQYF. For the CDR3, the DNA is TGTGCCAGCAGCACCGTCGCGGGAGGAGTGGAAGAGACCCAGTACTTC.

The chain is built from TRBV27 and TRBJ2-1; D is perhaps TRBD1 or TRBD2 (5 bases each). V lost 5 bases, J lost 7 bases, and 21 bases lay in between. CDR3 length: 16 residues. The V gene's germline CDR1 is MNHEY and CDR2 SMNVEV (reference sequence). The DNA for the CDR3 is TGTGCCAGCAGTCTTGGGACCAGCGTTAGAGGGAATGAGCAGTTCTTC. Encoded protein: CASSLGTSVRGNEQFF.

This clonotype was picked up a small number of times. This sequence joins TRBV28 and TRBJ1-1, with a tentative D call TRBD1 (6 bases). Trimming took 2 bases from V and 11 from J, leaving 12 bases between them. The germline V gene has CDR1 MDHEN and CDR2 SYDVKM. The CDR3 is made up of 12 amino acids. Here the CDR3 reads CASSLQGKVAFF. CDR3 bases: TGTGCCAGCAGTTTACAGGGGAAGGTTGCTTTCTTT. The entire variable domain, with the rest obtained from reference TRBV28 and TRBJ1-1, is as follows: DVKVTQSSRYLVKRTGEKVFLECVQDMDHENMFWYRQDPGLGLRLIYFSYDVKMKEKGDIPEGYSVSREKKERFSLILESASTNQTSMYLCASSLQGKVAFFGQGTRLTVV.

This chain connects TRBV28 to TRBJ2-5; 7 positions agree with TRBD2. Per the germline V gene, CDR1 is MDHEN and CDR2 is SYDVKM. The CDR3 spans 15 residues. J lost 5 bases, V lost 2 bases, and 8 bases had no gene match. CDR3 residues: CASSLRPAGSETQYF. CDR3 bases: TGTGCCAGCAGTTTAAGGCCAGCGGGGTCTGAGACCCAGTACTTC.

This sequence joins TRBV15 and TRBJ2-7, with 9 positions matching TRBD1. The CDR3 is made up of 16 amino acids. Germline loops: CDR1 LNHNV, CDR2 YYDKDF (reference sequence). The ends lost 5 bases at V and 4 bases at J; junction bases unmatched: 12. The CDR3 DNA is TGTGCCACCAGCGAGTCTCCCGGGACAGGGATATACGAGCAGTACTTC. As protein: CATSESPGTGIYEQYF.

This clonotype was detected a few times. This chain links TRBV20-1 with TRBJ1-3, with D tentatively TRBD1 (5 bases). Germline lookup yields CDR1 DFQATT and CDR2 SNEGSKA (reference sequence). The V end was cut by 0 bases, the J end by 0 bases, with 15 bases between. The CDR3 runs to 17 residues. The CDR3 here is CSARDLDKDSSGNTIYF. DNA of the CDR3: TGCAGTGCTAGAGATCTGGACAAGGATTCCTCTGGAAACACCATATATTTT.

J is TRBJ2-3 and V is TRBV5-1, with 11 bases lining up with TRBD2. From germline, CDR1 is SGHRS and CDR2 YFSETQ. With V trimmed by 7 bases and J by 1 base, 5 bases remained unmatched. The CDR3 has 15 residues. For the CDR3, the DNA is TGCGCCAGCGATTTACTAGCGGGGGGCACAGATACGCAGTATTTT. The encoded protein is CASDLLAGGTDTQYF.

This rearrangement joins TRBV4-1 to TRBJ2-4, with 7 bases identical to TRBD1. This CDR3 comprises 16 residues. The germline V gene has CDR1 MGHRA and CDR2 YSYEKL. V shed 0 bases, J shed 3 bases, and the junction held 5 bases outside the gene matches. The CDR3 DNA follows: TGCGCCAGCAGCCAAGATCCGGGACAGAGCAAAAACATTCAGTACTTC. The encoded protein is CASSQDPGQSKNIQYF.

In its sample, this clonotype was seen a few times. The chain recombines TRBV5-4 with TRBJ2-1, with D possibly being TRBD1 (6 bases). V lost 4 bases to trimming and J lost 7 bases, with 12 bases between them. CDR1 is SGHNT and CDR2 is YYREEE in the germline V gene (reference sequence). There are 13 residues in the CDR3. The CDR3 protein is CASSPDSRNEQFF. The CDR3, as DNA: TGTGCCAGCAGCCCGGACAGCAGGAATGAGCAGTTCTTC.

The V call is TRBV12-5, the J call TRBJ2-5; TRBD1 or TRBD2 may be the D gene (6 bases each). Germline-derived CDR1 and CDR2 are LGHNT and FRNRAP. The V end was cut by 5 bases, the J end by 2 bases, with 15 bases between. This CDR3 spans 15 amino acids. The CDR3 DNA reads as TGTGCTAGTGGTCAAAGGGGGACTGTGCAAGAGACCCAGTACTTC. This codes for CASGQRGTVQETQYF.

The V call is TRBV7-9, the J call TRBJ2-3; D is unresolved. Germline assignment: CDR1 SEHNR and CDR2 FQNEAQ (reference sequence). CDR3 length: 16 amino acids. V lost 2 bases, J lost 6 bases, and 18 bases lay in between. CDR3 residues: CASSLYSGGVMDTQYF. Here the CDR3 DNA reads TGTGCCAGCAGCTTATATTCTGGCGGCGTAATGGATACGCAGTATTTT.

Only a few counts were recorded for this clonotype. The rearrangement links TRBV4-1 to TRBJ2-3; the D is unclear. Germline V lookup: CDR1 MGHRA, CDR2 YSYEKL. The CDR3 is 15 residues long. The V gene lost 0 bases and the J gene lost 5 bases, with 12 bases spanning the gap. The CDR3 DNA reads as TGCGCCAGCAGCCAAGATCTTTTCGCCGGAGATACGCAGTATTTT. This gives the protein CASSQDLFAGDTQYF.

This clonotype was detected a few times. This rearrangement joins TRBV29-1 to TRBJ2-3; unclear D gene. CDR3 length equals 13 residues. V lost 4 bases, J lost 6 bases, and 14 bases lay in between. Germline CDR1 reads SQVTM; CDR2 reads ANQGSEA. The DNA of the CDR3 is TGCAGCGTTGTGGGGAACTTTCTCGATACGCAGTATTTT. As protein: CSVVGNFLDTQYF.

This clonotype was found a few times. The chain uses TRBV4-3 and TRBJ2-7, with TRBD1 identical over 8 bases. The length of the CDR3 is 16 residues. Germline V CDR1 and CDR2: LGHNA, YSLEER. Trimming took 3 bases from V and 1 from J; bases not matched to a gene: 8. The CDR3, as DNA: TGCGCCAGCAGCCAGGACGGGACAGGTCCATCCTACGAGCAGTACTTC. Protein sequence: CASSQDGTGPSYEQYF.

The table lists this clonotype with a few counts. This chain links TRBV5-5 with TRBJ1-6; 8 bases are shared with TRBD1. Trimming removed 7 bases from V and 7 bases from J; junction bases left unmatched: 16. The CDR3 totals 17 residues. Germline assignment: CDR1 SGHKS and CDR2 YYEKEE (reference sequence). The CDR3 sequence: CASGDPKSDRDNSPLHF. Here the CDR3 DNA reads TGTGCCAGCGGGGACCCCAAGTCGGACAGGGACAATTCACCCCTCCACTTT.

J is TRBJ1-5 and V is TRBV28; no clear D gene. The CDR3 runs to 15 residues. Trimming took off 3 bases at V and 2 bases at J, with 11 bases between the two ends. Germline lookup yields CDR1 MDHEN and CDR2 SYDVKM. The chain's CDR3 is CASSFVGLGNQPQHF. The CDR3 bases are TGTGCCAGCAGTTTCGTGGGGTTGGGCAATCAGCCCCAGCATTTT.

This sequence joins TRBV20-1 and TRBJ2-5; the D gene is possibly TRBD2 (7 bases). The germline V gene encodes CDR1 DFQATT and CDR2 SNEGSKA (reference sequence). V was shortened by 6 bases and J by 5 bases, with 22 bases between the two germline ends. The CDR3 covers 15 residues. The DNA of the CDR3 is TGCAGTGCGGAGGGTAGGGGGGGGCGGTGGGAGACCCAGTACTTC. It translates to CSAEGRGGRWETQYF.

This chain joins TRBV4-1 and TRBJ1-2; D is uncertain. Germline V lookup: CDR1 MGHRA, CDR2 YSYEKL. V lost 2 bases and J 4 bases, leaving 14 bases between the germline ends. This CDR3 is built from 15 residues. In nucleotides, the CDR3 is TGCGCCAGCAGCCAACAGAACGCTATGAGCTATGGCTACACCTTC. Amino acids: CASSQQNAMSYGYTF.

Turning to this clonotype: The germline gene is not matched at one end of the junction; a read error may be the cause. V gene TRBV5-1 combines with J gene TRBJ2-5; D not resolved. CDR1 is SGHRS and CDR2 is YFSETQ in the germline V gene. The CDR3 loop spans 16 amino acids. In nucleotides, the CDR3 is TGCGCCAACAGCTTGGAGCCCCTTTCTAACCAAGAGACCCAGTACTTC. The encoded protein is CANSLEPLSNQETQYF.

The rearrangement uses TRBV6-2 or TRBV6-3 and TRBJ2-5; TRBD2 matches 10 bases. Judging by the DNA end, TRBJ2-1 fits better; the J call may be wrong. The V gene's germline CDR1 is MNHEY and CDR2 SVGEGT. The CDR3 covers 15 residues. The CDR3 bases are TGTGCCAGCAGTCACCGGACTAGCGGATACAATGAGCAGTTCTTC. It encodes CASSHRTSGYNEQFF.

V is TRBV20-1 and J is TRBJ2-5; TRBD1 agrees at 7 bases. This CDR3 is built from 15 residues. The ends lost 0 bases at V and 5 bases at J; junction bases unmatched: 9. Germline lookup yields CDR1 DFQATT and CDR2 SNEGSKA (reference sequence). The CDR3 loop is CSARDPGGSGETQYF. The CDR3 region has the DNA TGCAGTGCTAGAGATCCAGGGGGATCGGGGGAGACCCAGTACTTC.

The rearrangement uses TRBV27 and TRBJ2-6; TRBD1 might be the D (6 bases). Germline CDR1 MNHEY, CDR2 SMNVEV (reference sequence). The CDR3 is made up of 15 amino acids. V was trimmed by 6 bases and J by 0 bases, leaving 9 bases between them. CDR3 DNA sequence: TGTGCCAGCAGCGGACAGAACTCTGGGGCCAACGTCCTGACTTTC. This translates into CASSGQNSGANVLTF.